The present entry profiles one T cell receptor beta chain with its context. Its antigen is not known. V shed 2 bases and J shed 0 bases, with 7 bases lying between them. The CDR3 runs to 15 residues. CDR1 is KGHSH, CDR2 LQKENI, per germline. The data stem from a study of shared clonotypes between healthy human individuals. Overall study: A few men and two women, aged 18 to 49, were donors. Notes on the study in general: As a rule, naive subsets had a larger estimated richness than memory subsets. The study found lower generation probabilities in non-shared clonotypes than in those shared by all four donors.

An even split of each subset's genomic DNA across several immunoSEQ plates was performed. Clones were sequenced by immunoSEQ multiplex PCR, and TCRdb holds only the in-frame ones, with some missing. The top ten clones hold roughly 1.2% of a sample with 1,500,000 or so clones, roughly 96% of them seen once. The chain employs TRBV18 and TRBJ2-2; D is possibly TRBD1 (6 bases). Material for sequencing was naive CD4+ T cells sorted from blood. Subset described: CD45RA+ positively selected. This TCR came from a man aged 25-45 years in good health. The CDR3 loop is CASSPKGANTGELFF. The CDR3 DNA is TGTGCCAGCTCACCAAAGGGGGCGAACACCGGGGAGCTGTTTTTT.